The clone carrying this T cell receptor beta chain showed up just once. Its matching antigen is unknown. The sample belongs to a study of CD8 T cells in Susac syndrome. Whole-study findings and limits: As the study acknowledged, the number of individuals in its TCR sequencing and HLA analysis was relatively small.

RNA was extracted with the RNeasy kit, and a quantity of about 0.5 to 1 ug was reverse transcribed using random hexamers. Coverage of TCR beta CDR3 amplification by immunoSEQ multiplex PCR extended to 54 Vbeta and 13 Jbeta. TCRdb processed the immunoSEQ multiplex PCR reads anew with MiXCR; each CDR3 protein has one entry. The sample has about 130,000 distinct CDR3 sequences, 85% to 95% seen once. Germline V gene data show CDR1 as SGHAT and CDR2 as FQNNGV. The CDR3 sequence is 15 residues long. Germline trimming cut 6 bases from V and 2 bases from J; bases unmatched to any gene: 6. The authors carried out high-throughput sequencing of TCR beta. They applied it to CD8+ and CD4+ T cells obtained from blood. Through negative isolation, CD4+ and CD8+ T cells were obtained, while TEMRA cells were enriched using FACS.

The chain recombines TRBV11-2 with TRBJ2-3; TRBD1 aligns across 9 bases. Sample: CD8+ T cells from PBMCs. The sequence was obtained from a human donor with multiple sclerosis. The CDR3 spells CASRPGQGYTDTQYF. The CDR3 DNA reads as TGTGCCAGCAGGCCGGGACAGGGTTACACAGATACGCAGTATTTT.